The present TCR beta chain was sequenced within a study of blood T cell repertoires in COVID-19. Overall study: Researchers got acute and convalescent COVID-19 samples from the United States, Italy and Spain. Sources were T cells, B-cell-depleted T cells, or PBMCs; the material itself was cDNA or gDNA.

Original data processing: Counts of nucleated cells, estimated from reference gene primer amplification, were obtained. Produced via immunoSEQ multiplex PCR; TCRdb's table is partial and in-frame only. The V and J calls and clone size were taken over from that table, and D and trimming were inferred from the DNA. The sample includes 75,000 to 80,000 clones, 70% to 90% of them seen just once. V lost 4 bases, J lost 8 bases, and 11 bases lay in between. CDR3 length: 12 residues. The germline V gene has CDR1 SGHAT and CDR2 FQNNGV. Recruited during active infection, patients (from Seattle) were subsequently followed longitudinally.

The chain has TRBV11-2 and TRBJ1-2; D is undetermined. Sequenced sample: peripheral blood. The TCR comes from a man between 60 and 75 years old with COVID-19, enrolled during active disease. This chain's CDR3 is CASSSYFSGYTF. The CDR3 bases are TGTGCCAGCAGCTCTTACTTCTCCGGCTACACCTTC.